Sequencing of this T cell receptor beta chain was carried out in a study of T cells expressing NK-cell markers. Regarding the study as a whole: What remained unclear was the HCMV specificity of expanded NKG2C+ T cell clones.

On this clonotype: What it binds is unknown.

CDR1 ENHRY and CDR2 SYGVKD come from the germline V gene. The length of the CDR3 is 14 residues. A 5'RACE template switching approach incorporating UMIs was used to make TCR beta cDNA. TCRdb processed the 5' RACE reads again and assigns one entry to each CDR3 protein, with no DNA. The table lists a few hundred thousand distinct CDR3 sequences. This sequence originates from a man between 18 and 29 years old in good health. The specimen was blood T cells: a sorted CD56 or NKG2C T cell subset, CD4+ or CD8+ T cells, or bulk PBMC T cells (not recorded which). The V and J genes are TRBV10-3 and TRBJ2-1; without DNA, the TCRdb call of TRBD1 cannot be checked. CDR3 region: CAISAPHEGNEQFF.